Listed here are 19 T cell receptor beta chains from one sample, sequenced in a study of shared clonotypes between healthy human individuals. Profiled with immunoSEQ multiplex PCR; TCRdb holds only in-frame clones, not every one. This sample yields 1,100,000 or so clones, of which approximately 80% are seen a single time; approximately 0.5% belongs to the top ten. Specimen: memory CD4+ T cells from PBMCs. The subset: CD45RA-negative fraction. These receptors were taken from a man aged 18 to 29 in good health. Some clones in this sample may be carry-over from other donors' samples.

The gene calls are TRBV15 and TRBJ2-3; 7 bases fit TRBD2. The CDR3 has 17 residues. Germline-derived CDR1 and CDR2 are LNHNV and YYDKDF (reference sequence). The junction had 10 bases not matched to a gene; V was cut back by 2 bases and J by 2 bases. CDR3 coding DNA: TGTGCCACCAGCAGACCCAGACTAGCAGGCGTCACAGATACGCAGTATTTT. This sequence encodes CATSRPRLAGVTDTQYF.

This rearrangement joins TRBV4-1 to TRBJ1-1; D gene ambiguous. Trimming left V 0 bases short and J 3 bases short, with 20 bases between. The CDR3 covers 18 residues. The V gene's germline CDR1 is MGHRA and CDR2 YSYEKL. The CDR3, as DNA: TGCGCCAGCAGCCAAGACTTTTTTAGGGTCGGGGTCTACACTGAAGCTTTCTTT. Translation gives CASSQDFFRVGVYTEAFF.

The count of this clone is one. CDR3 loop: CASSRPAGAAAEQYF. Written as DNA, the CDR3 is TGTGCCAGCAGTCGACCGGCGGGGGCGGCGGCCGAGCAGTACTTC. The chain combines TRBV28 with TRBJ2-7; D is possibly TRBD2 (7 bases). This CDR3 has 15 amino acids. V shed 5 bases and J shed 6 bases, with 20 bases lying between them. The germline gives CDR1 MDHEN, CDR2 SYDVKM.

The chain couples TRBV6-1 to TRBJ1-5; D remains ambiguous. Trimming took off 1 base at V and 0 bases at J, with 16 bases between the two ends. This CDR3 spans 18 amino acids. Germline V lookup: CDR1 MNHNS, CDR2 SASEGT. The CDR3 sequence: CASSEEVGRRNSNQPQHF. CDR3 nucleotide sequence: TGTGCCAGCAGTGAAGAGGTCGGACGTAGGAATAGCAATCAGCCCCAGCATTTT.

The DNA of the CDR3 is TGTGCCAGCAGCTTGGAGACGGCGAACACCGGGGAGCTGTTTTTT. Encoded protein: CASSLETANTGELFF. This chain uses TRBV5-4 with TRBJ2-2; D gene uncertain. Germline CDR1 reads SGHNT; CDR2 reads YYREEE (reference sequence). Trimming left V 0 bases short and J 0 bases short, with 6 bases between. The CDR3 consists of 15 residues.

V usage is TRBV7-9 and J usage is TRBJ2-4; tentatively, D is TRBD1 (5 bases). The V gene lost 5 bases and the J gene lost 3 bases, with 20 bases spanning the gap. CDR1 is SEHNR and CDR2 is FQNEAQ in the germline V gene (reference sequence). The CDR3 totals 17 residues. CDR3 sequence: CASSPMGPGLLKNIQYF. The CDR3 DNA sequence: TGTGCCAGCAGCCCGATGGGGCCAGGGCTCCTCAAAAACATTCAGTACTTC.

This clone was detected once. The chain carries TRBV5-1 and TRBJ1-2, with 8 bases that match TRBD1. V lost 3 bases, J lost 5 bases, and 6 bases stayed unmatched. The length of the CDR3 is 14 residues. In germline, CDR1 is SGHRS, CDR2 YFSETQ. The CDR3: CASSSTDRVYGYTF. Written as DNA, the CDR3 is TGCGCCAGCAGCTCGACGGACAGGGTATATGGCTACACCTTC.

The V gene is TRBV7-8, the J gene TRBJ2-1, with 14 positions matching TRBD2. The V gene's germline CDR1 is SGHVS and CDR2 FQNEAQ. The CDR3 runs 18 residues. V shed 1 base and J 2 bases; nucleotides not matched to a gene: 4. In nucleotides, the CDR3 is TGTGCCAGCAGCTTAGGGACTAGCGGGAGGATAACCTACAATGAGCAGTTCTTC. Translation: CASSLGTSGRITYNEQFF.

The V call is TRBV6-1, the J call TRBJ2-1; 7 nucleotides match TRBD1. The CDR3 contains 17 residues. J lost 0 bases, V lost 4 bases, and 9 bases had no gene match. Per germline, CDR1 MNHNS and CDR2 SASEGT. The CDR3 coding sequence is TGTGCCAGCAGTGCTTATTTACAGGGGATCTCCTACAATGAGCAGTTCTTC. Protein sequence: CASSAYLQGISYNEQFF.

This clone appeared a single time. The chain combines TRBV27 with TRBJ1-4; D call uncertain. V shed 5 bases and J shed 0 bases, with 22 bases lying between them. This CDR3 comprises 19 residues. CDR1 and CDR2 (germline): MNHEY, SMNVEV (reference sequence). CDR3 sequence: CASSPERRFSTATNEKLFF. CDR3 in DNA: TGTGCCAGCAGTCCCGAGCGGAGGTTTAGTACGGCAACTAATGAAAAACTGTTTTTT.

V gene TRBV29-1 combines with J gene TRBJ2-3; either TRBD1 or TRBD2 may fit D (6 bases each). Per the germline V gene, CDR1 is SQVTM and CDR2 is ANQGSEA. The CDR3 length is 15 residues. V gave up 6 bases and J gave up 0 bases, with 16 bases separating them. DNA for the CDR3: TGCAGCGTGGATCGACCGGGGGCTAGCACAGATACGCAGTATTTT. It yields the protein CSVDRPGASTDTQYF.

This sequence joins TRBV2 and TRBJ1-3; D call uncertain. Deletions cut 4 bases from V and 4 bases from J, with 11 bases between. The V gene's germline CDR1 is SNHLY and CDR2 FYNNEI. This CDR3 spans 14 amino acids. The chain's CDR3 is CASSVWGAGNTIYF. For the CDR3, the DNA is TGTGCCAGCAGTGTATGGGGTGCGGGAAACACCATATATTTT. The full variable domain, completed using reference TRBV2 and TRBJ1-3, is EPEVTQTPSHQVTQMGQEVILRCVPISNHLYFYWYRQILGQKVEFLVSFYNNEISEKSEIFDDQFSVERPDGSNFTLKIRSTKLEDSAMYFCASSVWGAGNTIYFGEGSWLTVV.

This chain links TRBV30 with TRBJ2-5, with TRBD1 matching 8 bases. Germline CDR1 is GTSNPN and CDR2 is SVGIG (reference sequence). J gave up 5 bases and V 2 bases, and 7 bases lay outside the gene matches. This CDR3 has 14 amino acids. The CDR3 region has the DNA TGTGCCTGGAGTTTCCAGGGGGCAATGGAGACCCAGTACTTC. It codes for CAWSFQGAMETQYF.

The genes are TRBV6-6 and TRBJ1-1, with a tentative D call TRBD1 (5 bases). V was shortened by 6 bases and J by 2 bases, with 16 bases between the two germline ends. Germline V gene data show CDR1 as MNHNY and CDR2 as SVGAGI (reference sequence). CDR3 length: 15 amino acids. This chain's CDR3 is CASSLAGQGNTEAFF. CDR3 nucleotide sequence: TGTGCCAGCAGCCTGGCAGGGCAGGGAAACACTGAAGCTTTCTTT.

The chain is built from TRBV7-9 and TRBJ2-3; 14 bases agree with TRBD2. The CDR3 loop spans 15 amino acids. CDR1 SEHNR and CDR2 FQNEAQ come from the germline V gene (reference sequence). V gave up 4 bases and J gave up 6 bases; unmatched junction bases: 3. Here the CDR3 DNA reads TGTGCCAGCAGCTCCTGGACTAGCGGGAGGGATACGCAGTATTTT. Its translation: CASSSWTSGRDTQYF.

A single count supports this clone. This chain uses TRBV5-1 with TRBJ2-1, with a tentative D call TRBD2 (5 bases). This CDR3 is built from 13 residues. Looked up from germline, CDR1 is SGHRS and CDR2 is YFSETQ. The V end was cut by 2 bases, the J end by 7 bases, with 10 bases between. The CDR3 region is CASSFVPGNEQFF. Here the CDR3 DNA reads TGCGCCAGCAGCTTCGTCCCGGGGAATGAGCAGTTCTTC.

The chain uses TRBV28 and TRBJ2-7, with a weak D call TRBD1 (6 bases). CDR3 length: 12 amino acids. Germline V gene sequence: CDR1 MDHEN, CDR2 SYDVKM. V shed 6 bases and J shed 7 bases, with 13 bases lying between them. The DNA of the CDR3 is TGTGCCAGCAGGACCCCCGACAGGGAGCAGTACTTC. The encoded protein is CASRTPDREQYF. The complete variable domain, with remaining parts taken from reference TRBV28 and TRBJ2-7, reads DVKVTQSSRYLVKRTGEKVFLECVQDMDHENMFWYRQDPGLGLRLIYFSYDVKMKEKGDIPEGYSVSREKKERFSLILESASTNQTSMYLCASRTPDREQYFGPGTRLTVT.

This clone appeared once. The chain recombines TRBV6-5 with TRBJ1-3; possibly TRBD1 for D (6 bases). CDR3 length equals 15 residues. The germline V gene has CDR1 MNHEY and CDR2 SVGAGI. The germline V and J ends were trimmed by 3 bases and 3 bases, with 12 bases remaining between them. DNA of the CDR3: TGTGCCAGCAGTTATCTGCAGGGGTTTGGAAACACCATATATTTT. Its protein product is CASSYLQGFGNTIYF.

For this clone: Other DNA sequences in this specimen translate into the identical CDR3. The chain has TRBV6-5 and TRBJ2-5; D gene unclear. Trimming shortened V by 2 bases and J by 4 bases, and 2 bases separated the two germline ends. Per the germline V gene, CDR1 is MNHEY and CDR2 is SVGAGI. This CDR3 is built from 11 residues. CDR3 DNA: TGTGCCAGCAGTTACGGAGAGACCCAGTACTTC. Translation gives CASSYGETQYF.